Presented here are 12 T cell receptor beta chains from one specimen sequenced in a study of T-cell reconstitution after alpha-beta-depleted transplantation in children. Using unique molecular identifiers, the investigators prepared the TCRbeta library. TCRdb re-called the PCR reads through MiXCR, storing one row per CDR3 protein. The table shows some 200,000 distinct CDR3 sequences, with just under 6.5% occurring only once. This specimen consisted of PBMCs, obtained before TCRalphabeta/CD19-depleted stem cell transplant. The receptors were gathered from a girl under two years old with combined immunodeficiency, due to receive a stem cell transplant.

At least ten counts were recorded for this clonotype. The chain employs TRBV29-1 and TRBJ2-1, with 10 bases matching TRBD1. V was clipped by 7 bases and J by 7 bases; unmatched bases: 7. The germline CDR1 and CDR2 sequences are SQVTM and ANQGSEA. The length of the CDR3 is 13 residues. This CDR3 reads CSARTGGTNEQFF. The CDR3 DNA is TGCAGCGCGCGGACAGGGGGAACGAATGAGCAGTTCTTC.

This clonotype came up many times. The chain uses TRBV12-3 or TRBV12-4 and TRBJ1-1; 9 positions match TRBD1. The CDR3 consists of 15 residues. V shed 4 bases and J 5 bases; nucleotides not matched to a gene: 8. The CDR3 loop reads CASSSGGQGRTEAFF. The CDR3 DNA reads as TGTGCCAGCAGTTCCGGAGGACAGGGGCGTACTGAAGCTTTCTTT.

In this sample, this clonotype turned up many times. The chain recombines TRBV14 with TRBJ1-1, with D possibly TRBD1 on 5 matching bases. The CDR3 extends over 14 amino acids. Germline values: CDR1 SGHDN, CDR2 FVKESK. V shed 3 bases and J shed 1 base, with 9 bases lying between them. The CDR3 DNA sequence: TGTGCCAGCAGCCATGGGGGGAGGAACACTGAAGCTTTCTTT. Encoded protein: CASSHGGRNTEAFF.

This clonotype was counted ten times or more. The gene calls are TRBV29-1 and TRBJ2-1; 9 bases fit TRBD2. V was clipped by 4 bases and J by 8 bases; unmatched bases: 3. The CDR3 is 12 amino acids. CDR1 is SQVTM, CDR2 ANQGSEA, per germline. CDR3 sequence: CSVVAGGDEQFF. The CDR3 DNA is TGCAGCGTTGTTGCGGGAGGGGATGAGCAGTTCTTC.

As regards this clonotype: In this CDR3 the conserved last residue, phenylalanine or tryptophan, is missing, so a read error is likely. The limits of the CDR3 on the DNA are not certain, so only TCRdb's listed CDR3 is given. The V call is TRBV14, the J call TRBJ1-1. Germline V lookup: CDR1 SGHDN, CDR2 FVKESK. The length of the CDR3 is 11 amino acids, counting both ends. CDR3 protein: CASSQDQELLM.

This clonotype was seen repeatedly, ten times or more. The chain joins TRBV5-1 to TRBJ2-1, with 14 nucleotides matching TRBD2. The trim removed 0 bases at V and 4 bases at J, leaving 3 bases unmatched. The CDR3 has 17 amino acids. CDR1 is SGHRS, CDR2 YFSETQ, per germline. CDR3 sequence: CASSLEWTSGRYNEQFF. The CDR3 region has the DNA TGCGCCAGCAGCTTGGAGTGGACTAGCGGGAGGTACAATGAGCAGTTCTTC.

This clonotype was seen ten or more times. The chain combines TRBV7-2 with TRBJ2-3, with D uncertain. Trimming stripped 2 bases from V and 0 bases from J, with 6 bases between. There are 14 residues in the CDR3. The V gene's germline CDR1 is SGHTA and CDR2 FQGNSA. The CDR3 DNA sequence: TGTGCCAGCAGCTTAAGGGCTAGCACAGATACGCAGTATTTT. Its protein product is CASSLRASTDTQYF.

This clonotype was picked up many times. This sequence joins TRBV4-2 and TRBJ2-7; D uncertain. Germline CDR1 reads LGHNA; CDR2 reads YNFKEQ. V was shortened by 1 base and J by 2 bases, with 6 bases between the two germline ends. This CDR3 region has 13 residues. The CDR3 protein is CASSQVTPYEQYF. DNA of the CDR3: TGTGCCAGCAGCCAAGTAACCCCCTACGAGCAGTACTTC.

This clonotype was observed at least ten times. The CDR3 sequence: CSVEQGMDEQYF. The DNA for the CDR3 is TGCAGCGTTGAGCAGGGCATGGACGAGCAGTACTTC. This chain uses TRBV29-1 with TRBJ2-7; maybe TRBD1 (5 bases). The CDR3 sequence is 12 residues long. The germline V gene has CDR1 SQVTM and CDR2 ANQGSEA. Trimming removed 3 bases from V and 5 bases from J, with 11 bases in between.

This clonotype has a count of ten or more. V gene TRBV29-1 combines with J gene TRBJ2-4, with 7 positions matching TRBD2. J gave up 2 bases and V 1 base, and 5 bases lay outside the gene matches. Germline-derived CDR1 and CDR2 are SQVTM and ANQGSEA. The CDR3 is made up of 15 amino acids. The CDR3 coding sequence is TGCAGCGTTGAAGGGTGGGAGGGCCCCAAAAACATTCAGTACTTC. This codes for CSVEGWEGPKNIQYF.

In this sample, this clonotype turned up many times. This chain links TRBV7-6 with TRBJ2-1; D assignment may be TRBD1 or TRBD2 (5 bases each). The CDR3 is 16 amino acids. The germline V and J ends were trimmed by 5 bases and 9 bases, with 23 bases remaining between them. CDR1 and CDR2 (germline): SGHVS, FNYEAQ. The CDR3 DNA reads TGTGCCAGCAGCCCTACTGGGGCTAGCTGGCTGGTTGAGCAGTTCTTC. Residues: CASSPTGASWLVEQFF.

This clonotype was seen a few times. V is TRBV12-3 or TRBV12-4 and J is TRBJ2-7; TRBD2 aligns across 11 bases. V was clipped by 6 bases and J by 0 bases; unmatched bases: 10. The CDR3 has 17 amino acids. CDR3 residues: CASSYFSGRALSYEQYF. CDR3 sequence (DNA): TGTGCCAGCAGCTACTTTAGCGGGAGGGCCCTCTCCTACGAGCAGTACTTC.